Following are 19 T cell receptor beta chains from one sample sequenced in a study of shared clonotypes between healthy human individuals. Repertoires were generated with immunoSEQ multiplex PCR, while TCRdb's copy carries only in-frame clones and drops some. The sample comprises about 600,000 clones, roughly 97% of which are singletons, and around 0.058% rests with the top ten. Source material: naive CD4+ T cells sorted from blood. Subset given: CD45RA+ positively selected. The receptor source for this set is a woman aged 25 to 39 in good health.

The chain employs TRBV7-3 and TRBJ2-7; TRBD1 aligns across 7 bases. The CDR3 sequence is 15 residues long. Germline V CDR1 and CDR2: SGHTA, FQGTGA. The V gene end was trimmed by 1 base and the J gene end by 3 bases; junction bases not matched to a gene: 6. DNA for the CDR3: TGTGCCAGCAGCTTAAGGGCAGGGGGTGACTACGAGCAGTACTTC. It yields the protein CASSLRAGGDYEQYF.

The J gene is TRBJ1-3, the V gene TRBV6-6; D gene ambiguous. The CDR3 loop spans 14 amino acids. Trimming cost V 6 bases and J 6 bases, with 15 bases left between them. Per germline, CDR1 MNHNY and CDR2 SVGAGI (reference sequence). The CDR3 region is CASSIGRTLNTIYF. CDR3 nucleotides: TGTGCCAGCAGCATTGGACGAACTTTAAACACCATATATTTT.

This clone came up a few times. The genes are TRBV11-2 and TRBJ2-7; D remains unclear. The CDR3 is 12 amino acids. Between the trimmed V and J ends, which lost 0 bases and 6 bases, there was a span of 6 bases. Germline V gene sequence: CDR1 SGHAT, CDR2 FQNNGV. CDR3 region: CASSLDWSEQYF. DNA of the CDR3: TGTGCCAGCAGCTTAGATTGGTCCGAGCAGTACTTC.

This chain uses TRBV18 with TRBJ1-5; D is uncertain. Between the trimmed V and J ends, which lost 3 bases and 7 bases, there was a span of 25 bases. Germline CDR1 reads KGHSH; CDR2 reads LQKENI. The CDR3 is 18 residues long. The CDR3 protein is CASSPGFRRSDSRQPQHF. The CDR3 DNA sequence: TGTGCCAGCTCACCCGGTTTTCGTCGGAGCGACTCGAGGCAGCCCCAGCATTTT.

This sequence joins TRBV28 and TRBJ1-4, with D maybe TRBD1 (5 bases). The CDR3 has 15 amino acids. Trimming pared 6 bases from V and 4 bases from J, leaving 15 bases between. CDR1 is MDHEN, CDR2 SYDVKM, per germline. CDR3 nucleotides: TGTGCCAGCAGACTTGCCGGGACTCTTAATGAAAAACTGTTTTTT. This encodes CASRLAGTLNEKLFF.

This chain connects TRBV4-1 to TRBJ2-7; D unclear. The V and J ends lost 0 bases and 4 bases respectively, with 16 bases between them. This CDR3 is built from 16 residues. CDR1 and CDR2 (germline): MGHRA, YSYEKL. The CDR3 nucleotides are TGCGCCAGCAGCCAAGATGTAAGGTCGGAGATTTACGAGCAGTACTTC. It codes for CASSQDVRSEIYEQYF.

The chain links TRBV5-1 to TRBJ2-1; TRBD1 is a possible D gene (5 bases). The CDR3 consists of 13 residues. Trimming stripped 1 base from V and 8 bases from J, with 10 bases between. The V gene's germline CDR1 is SGHRS and CDR2 YFSETQ. The CDR3 DNA sequence: TGCGCCAGCAGCTTGTCTGGGGCACATGAGCAGTTCTTC. Amino acids: CASSLSGAHEQFF.

This chain connects TRBV19 to TRBJ2-4; 8 positions match TRBD2. The CDR3 length is 14 residues. Germline V gives CDR1 LNHDA, CDR2 SQIVND (reference sequence). V lost 6 bases to trimming and J lost 4 bases; unmatched junction nucleotides: 5. CDR3 DNA sequence: TGTGCCAGTAGAGTTAGCGGGAAGAAAAACATTCAGTACTTC. Translation: CASRVSGKKNIQYF.

With respect to this clone: Other DNA sequences within the sample encode an identical CDR3. The chain combines TRBV5-1 with TRBJ2-3; D not resolved. Per the germline V gene, CDR1 is SGHRS and CDR2 is YFSETQ. The CDR3 spans 13 residues. Trimming took off 0 bases at V and 1 base at J, with 3 bases between the two ends. CDR3 DNA sequence: TGCGCCAGCAGCTTGGTGGGCACAGATACGCAGTATTTT. Translating gives CASSLVGTDTQYF.

V is TRBV18 and J is TRBJ2-7; 10 positions agree with TRBD1. This CDR3 comprises 15 residues. The V gene end was trimmed by 0 bases and the J gene end by 5 bases; junction bases not matched to a gene: 4. Per germline, CDR1 KGHSH and CDR2 LQKENI. This CDR3 reads CASSPPGTGVNEQYF. The CDR3, as DNA: TGTGCCAGCTCACCACCCGGGACAGGGGTCAACGAGCAGTACTTC.

The chain is built from TRBV6-1 and TRBJ2-1, with D unclear. V was pared by 0 bases and J by 7 bases, with 7 bases between. Germline V gene sequence: CDR1 MNHNS, CDR2 SASEGT. The length of the CDR3 is 13 residues. The CDR3 sequence: CASSEADPNEQFF. As DNA, the CDR3 is TGTGCCAGCAGTGAAGCAGACCCGAATGAGCAGTTCTTC.

The J gene is TRBJ2-7, the V gene TRBV5-4; D is perhaps TRBD2 (7 bases). V dropped 4 bases and J dropped 4 bases, with 18 bases sitting between them. The CDR3 has 15 residues. The germline gives CDR1 SGHNT, CDR2 YYREEE (reference sequence). The CDR3 DNA follows: TGTGCCAGCAGCCCTACCGGGGGGCGCACATACGAGCAGTACTTC. Translating gives CASSPTGGRTYEQYF.

The chain joins TRBV10-3 to TRBJ2-4; D is possibly TRBD2 (5 bases). The CDR3 sequence is 15 residues long. The V gene's germline CDR1 is ENHRY and CDR2 SYGVKD. V dropped 4 bases and J dropped 6 bases, with 16 bases sitting between them. The CDR3: CAISAIGLKGNIQYF. The CDR3 nucleotides are TGTGCCATCAGTGCAATTGGACTCAAGGGAAACATTCAGTACTTC.

The chain employs TRBV2 and TRBJ2-1, with D unclear. Trimming pared 3 bases from V and 0 bases from J, leaving 12 bases between. Germline V gene lookup returns CDR1 SNHLY and CDR2 FYNNEI. The CDR3 spans 16 residues. The CDR3 sequence is CASSEFGRSSYNEQFF. CDR3 in DNA: TGTGCCAGCAGTGAGTTTGGCCGGAGCTCCTACAATGAGCAGTTCTTC. Combining the CDR3 with reference TRBV2 and TRBJ2-1 gives the whole variable domain EPEVTQTPSHQVTQMGQEVILRCVPISNHLYFYWYRQILGQKVEFLVSFYNNEISEKSEIFDDQFSVERPDGSNFTLKIRSTKLEDSAMYFCASSEFGRSSYNEQFFGPGTRLTVL.

The chain has TRBV5-5 and TRBJ2-2; no firm D call. Per germline, CDR1 SGHKS and CDR2 YYEKEE (reference sequence). This CDR3 contains 15 residues. V was trimmed by 2 bases and J by 1 base, leaving 9 bases between them. The DNA of the CDR3 is TGTGCCAGCAGCTTAACGGTTTTGAACACCGGGGAGCTGTTTTTT. This codes for CASSLTVLNTGELFF. The variable domain in full, with the rest retrieved from reference TRBV5-5 and TRBJ2-2, is DAGVTQSPTHLIKTRGQQVTLRCSPISGHKSVSWYQQVLGQGPQFIFQYYEKEERGRGNFPDRFSARQFPNYSSELNVNALLLGDSALYLCASSLTVLNTGELFFGEGSRLTVL.

The chain combines TRBV6-4 with TRBJ2-1, with 14 bases matching TRBD2. The CDR3 loop spans 16 amino acids. Per the germline V gene, CDR1 is MRHNA and CDR2 is SNTAGT. V lost 5 bases, J lost 7 bases, and 7 bases stayed unmatched. This chain's CDR3 is CASSPTSGRAQNEQFF. CDR3 DNA sequence: TGTGCCAGCAGTCCGACTAGCGGGAGGGCCCAGAATGAGCAGTTCTTC.

The chain combines TRBV28 with TRBJ1-2; D gene unclear. Trimming pared 6 bases from V and 4 bases from J, leaving 15 bases between. The CDR3 has 14 amino acids. Germline V gene lookup returns CDR1 MDHEN and CDR2 SYDVKM. The CDR3 sequence: CASSEKATVYGYTF. The CDR3 nucleotides are TGTGCCAGCAGCGAGAAAGCGACGGTCTATGGCTACACCTTC.

This chain uses TRBV7-2 with TRBJ1-1; TRBD1 aligns across 12 bases. The germline gives CDR1 SGHTA, CDR2 FQGNSA. The CDR3 consists of 17 residues. V lost 3 bases and J lost 9; bases outside the gene matches: 14. CDR3 in DNA: TGTGCCAGCAGCTTTGTGACAGGGACAGGGGGCGCAGGGAAAGCTTTCTTT. Translated: CASSFVTGTGGAGKAFF.

This clone was counted a single time. The chain employs TRBV19 and TRBJ2-1; D is possibly TRBD2 (5 bases). The CDR3 runs 18 residues. V was clipped by 4 bases and J by 0 bases, with 19 bases between them. Looked up from germline, CDR1 is LNHDA and CDR2 is SQIVND (reference sequence). CDR3 region: CASSRGLGLASSYNEQFF. CDR3 bases: TGTGCCAGTAGTAGAGGACTTGGCTTAGCGAGCTCCTACAATGAGCAGTTCTTC.